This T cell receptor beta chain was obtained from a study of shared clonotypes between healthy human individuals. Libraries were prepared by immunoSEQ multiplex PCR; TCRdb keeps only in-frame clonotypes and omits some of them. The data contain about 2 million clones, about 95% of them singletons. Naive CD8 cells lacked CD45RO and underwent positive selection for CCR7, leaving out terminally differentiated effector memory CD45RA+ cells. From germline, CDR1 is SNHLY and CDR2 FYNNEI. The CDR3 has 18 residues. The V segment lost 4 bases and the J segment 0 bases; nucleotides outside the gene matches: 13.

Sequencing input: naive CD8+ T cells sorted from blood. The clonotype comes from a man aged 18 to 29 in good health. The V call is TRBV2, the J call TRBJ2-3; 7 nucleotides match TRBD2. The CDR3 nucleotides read TGTGCCAGCAGTGTATCTCGGGAGGAGCGGGTGAGCACAGATACGCAGTATTTT. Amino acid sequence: CASSVSREERVSTDTQYF.